Presented here are 32 T cell receptor beta chains from one specimen sequenced in a study of glioma-infiltrating T cells after dendritic cell vaccination. The protocol was immunoSEQ multiplex PCR, while the TCRdb copy is restricted to in-frame clones and leaves out a portion. Seen here are under 100,000 clones, more than 75% observed once, and the top ten hold 2.5% to 3%. The input for sequencing was blood, taken before dendritic cell vaccination. The source of these receptors is a human donor with glioblastoma.

In regard to this clone: The same CDR3 arises from other DNA sequences in this sample as well. The chain recombines TRBV6-5 with TRBJ2-1, with 9 bases matching TRBD2. The CDR3 extends over 13 amino acids. CDR1 is MNHEY, CDR2 SVGAGI, per germline. V shed 6 bases, J shed 3 bases, and the junction held 0 bases outside the gene matches. CDR3 in DNA: TGTGCCAGCAGGACTAGCGGCTACAATGAGCAGTTCTTC. This encodes CASRTSGYNEQFF.

The chain employs TRBV27 and TRBJ1-1; possibly TRBD1 for D (5 bases). V gave up 3 bases and J gave up 3 bases, with 11 bases separating them. The CDR3 covers 14 residues. CDR1 MNHEY and CDR2 SMNVEV come from the germline V gene (reference sequence). The CDR3 sequence: CASSFLGLHTEAFF. In nucleotides, the CDR3 is TGTGCCAGCAGTTTTTTGGGGCTTCACACTGAAGCTTTCTTT.

The chain employs TRBV6-5 and TRBJ1-2; the D is unclear. The CDR3 extends over 12 amino acids. Germline V gene data show CDR1 as MNHEY and CDR2 as SVGAGI. V was shortened by 8 bases and J by 4 bases, with 11 bases between the two germline ends. For the CDR3, the DNA is TGTGCCAGCGGGAAAGAGGGCTATGGCTACACCTTC. Translation gives CASGKEGYGYTF.

This clone has a single count. This chain connects TRBV6-1 to TRBJ1-5, with TRBD1 identical over 7 bases. J was trimmed by 4 bases and V by 10 bases; bases with no gene match: 4. Germline CDR1 is MNHNS and CDR2 is SASEGT. The CDR3 covers 12 residues. The CDR3 loop is CATSQGNQPQHF. The CDR3, as DNA: TGTGCCACCTCACAGGGGAATCAGCCCCAGCATTTT.

Only a few counts were recorded for this clone. This rearrangement joins TRBV9 to TRBJ1-6; 11 bases are shared with TRBD1. Looked up from germline, CDR1 is SGDLS and CDR2 is YYNGEE. There are 18 residues in the CDR3. The V gene end was trimmed by 2 bases and the J gene end by 2 bases; junction bases not matched to a gene: 6. The CDR3 DNA reads TGTGCCAGCAGCGTTGAACCGGGACAGGGGGCCTATAATTCACCCCTCCACTTT. This translates into CASSVEPGQGAYNSPLHF.

The chain recombines TRBV12-5 with TRBJ1-5, with D perhaps matching TRBD1 (5 bases). The CDR3 is 15 amino acids. Trimming removed 6 bases from V and 6 bases from J, with 18 bases in between. Germline V lookup: CDR1 LGHNT, CDR2 FRNRAP. CDR3 DNA: TGTGCTAGTGGGCCAGGGACTGGGGTGAGTCAGCCCCAGCATTTT. Protein sequence: CASGPGTGVSQPQHF.

The CDR3 protein is CASSLLEGYGYEQYF. The CDR3 region has the DNA TGTGCCAGCAGTTTATTGGAGGGGTATGGATACGAGCAGTACTTC. The chain employs TRBV27 and TRBJ2-7, with a tentative D call TRBD2 (6 bases). V lost 1 base and J lost 4, with 14 bases in between. The V gene's germline CDR1 is MNHEY and CDR2 SMNVEV (reference sequence). The CDR3 totals 15 residues.

In its sample, this clone was seen once. The chain is built from TRBV7-8 and TRBJ2-4, with D unclear. CDR3 length: 16 amino acids. V lost 5 bases and J lost 1, with 15 bases in between. CDR1 and CDR2 (germline): SGHVS, FQNEAQ. In nucleotides, the CDR3 is TGTGCCAGCAGCCAAACAGTAATCGGTGCCAAAAACATTCAGTACTTC. It is translated as CASSQTVIGAKNIQYF.

DNA for the CDR3: TGCGCCAGCAGCCAGGGACAGGGGGCCACTAATGAAAAACTGTTTTTT. Its translation: CASSQGQGATNEKLFF. The genes are TRBV5-1 and TRBJ1-4; 12 bases line up with TRBD1. J gave up 2 bases and V 4 bases, and 3 bases lay outside the gene matches. The CDR3 contains 16 residues. Looked up from germline, CDR1 is SGHRS and CDR2 is YFSETQ. The full variable domain, in which reference TRBV5-1 and TRBJ1-4 provide the parts outside the CDR3, is KAGVTQTPRYLIKTRGQQVTLSCSPISGHRSVSWYQQTPGQGLQFLFEYFSETQRNKGNFPGRFSGRQFSNSRSEMNVSTLELGDSALYLCASSQGQGATNEKLFFGSGTQLSVL.

The chain recombines TRBV6-5 with TRBJ1-3, with a weak D call TRBD1 (5 bases). Germline loops: CDR1 MNHEY, CDR2 SVGAGI. The germline V and J ends were trimmed by 4 bases and 1 base, with 8 bases remaining between them. This CDR3 comprises 14 residues. CDR3: CASSSGSSGNTIYF. The CDR3 nucleotides are TGTGCCAGCAGTTCAGGGTCTTCTGGAAACACCATATATTTT.

Details on this clone: The same CDR3 arises from other DNA sequences in this sample as well. V usage is TRBV6-5 and J usage is TRBJ1-1, with D possibly TRBD1 on 6 matching bases. The germline V gene has CDR1 MNHEY and CDR2 SVGAGI. The CDR3 covers 13 residues. Trimming left V 5 bases short and J 2 bases short, with 9 bases between. CDR3 DNA: TGTGCCAGCAGTCAACAGGGCAACACTGAAGCTTTCTTT. Its translation: CASSQQGNTEAFF.

The rearrangement links TRBV5-1 to TRBJ2-1; possible D gene TRBD2, 5 bases. The CDR3 spans 14 residues. Germline CDR1 reads SGHRS; CDR2 reads YFSETQ. Trimming stripped 0 bases from V and 6 bases from J, with 10 bases between. CDR3 in amino acids: CASSLADYINEQFF. CDR3 coding DNA: TGCGCCAGCAGCTTGGCCGACTACATCAATGAGCAGTTCTTC. The full variable domain, its missing parts supplied by reference TRBV5-1 and TRBJ2-1, is KAGVTQTPRYLIKTRGQQVTLSCSPISGHRSVSWYQQTPGQGLQFLFEYFSETQRNKGNFPGRFSGRQFSNSRSEMNVSTLELGDSALYLCASSLADYINEQFFGPGTRLTVL.

V and J are TRBV19 and TRBJ2-2, with D possibly TRBD1 on 5 matching bases. The CDR3 length is 13 residues. V was pared by 7 bases and J by 3 bases, with 9 bases between. Germline lookup yields CDR1 LNHDA and CDR2 SQIVND (reference sequence). The chain's CDR3 is CASMTVYTGELFF. The CDR3 DNA reads TGTGCCAGTATGACAGTCTACACCGGGGAGCTGTTTTTT.

This clone was counted once. The chain has TRBV10-3 and TRBJ2-7; TRBD1 might be the D (6 bases). Germline values: CDR1 ENHRY, CDR2 SYGVKD. V dropped 7 bases and J dropped 2 bases, with 21 bases sitting between them. This CDR3 spans 16 amino acids. CDR3 in DNA: TGTGCCATCACCCCCACAGGGAATACACTTGCCTACGAGCAGTACTTC. Translating it yields CAITPTGNTLAYEQYF.

This clone was recorded once. The chain uses TRBV7-8 and TRBJ2-7, with 10 bases that match TRBD1. This CDR3 contains 15 residues. V lost 5 bases to trimming and J lost 7 bases; unmatched junction nucleotides: 11. Looked up from germline, CDR1 is SGHVS and CDR2 is FQNEAQ. The CDR3 sequence: CASSPLTGGASEQYF. In DNA, the CDR3 is TGTGCCAGCAGCCCCTTGACAGGGGGCGCGTCGGAGCAGTACTTC.

V usage is TRBV5-1 and J usage is TRBJ1-1; possible D gene TRBD1, 6 bases. Deletions cut 0 bases from V and 3 bases from J, with 9 bases between. Germline-derived CDR1 and CDR2 are SGHRS and YFSETQ. The CDR3 loop spans 14 amino acids. CDR3 bases: TGCGCCAGCAGCTTGGATACAGGGTACACTGAAGCTTTCTTT. It codes for CASSLDTGYTEAFF. Variable domain in full (rest from reference TRBV5-1 and TRBJ1-1): KAGVTQTPRYLIKTRGQQVTLSCSPISGHRSVSWYQQTPGQGLQFLFEYFSETQRNKGNFPGRFSGRQFSNSRSEMNVSTLELGDSALYLCASSLDTGYTEAFFGQGTRLTVV.

The rearrangement links TRBV5-5 to TRBJ2-1; tentative D call: TRBD1 (5 bases). The germline gives CDR1 SGHKS, CDR2 YYEKEE (reference sequence). Between the trimmed V and J ends, which lost 0 bases and 2 bases, there was a span of 9 bases. The CDR3 is 15 amino acids. The CDR3 nucleotides are TGTGCCAGCAGCTTGGGCAGGGTAACCTACAATGAGCAGTTCTTC. Its protein is CASSLGRVTYNEQFF.

This rearrangement joins TRBV5-1 to TRBJ1-2; 8 bases line up with TRBD1. This CDR3 has 18 amino acids. V lost 5 bases and J lost 3; bases outside the gene matches: 18. The germline CDR1 and CDR2 sequences are SGHRS and YFSETQ. For the CDR3, the DNA is TGCGCCAGCAGTTATAGCCCACGACAGGGGCCTCTTGACTATGGCTACACCTTC. Protein product: CASSYSPRQGPLDYGYTF.

The gene calls are TRBV4-3 and TRBJ1-1, with D hard to call. The CDR3 contains 14 residues. V was clipped by 0 bases and J by 1 base, with 6 bases between them. Per the germline V gene, CDR1 is LGHNA and CDR2 is YSLEER. The CDR3 DNA reads TGCGCCAGCAGCCAAGACGTCGGGAACACTGAAGCTTTCTTT. It yields the protein CASSQDVGNTEAFF.

This clone has just a few counts. This chain uses TRBV6-5 with TRBJ1-1, with D hard to call. Trimming cost V 5 bases and J 2 bases, with 12 bases left between them. The CDR3 runs to 14 residues. The germline V gene has CDR1 MNHEY and CDR2 SVGAGI. The CDR3 bases are TGTGCCAGCAGTGACCGGGGTGGTAACACTGAAGCTTTCTTT. It encodes CASSDRGGNTEAFF.

This rearrangement joins TRBV2 to TRBJ2-1; D remains unclear. CDR1 is SNHLY and CDR2 is FYNNEI in the germline V gene. CDR3 length: 11 amino acids. Between the trimmed V and J ends, which lost 10 bases and 9 bases, there was a span of 13 bases. In nucleotides, the CDR3 is TGTGCCACCTCAATATATAGTGAGCAGTTCTTC. This encodes CATSIYSEQFF.

This chain connects TRBV5-4 to TRBJ2-5; weak D call: TRBD1 (6 bases). The germline gives CDR1 SGHNT, CDR2 YYREEE (reference sequence). The CDR3 is 14 residues long. V was clipped by 5 bases and J by 5 bases, with 16 bases between them. The CDR3 nucleotides are TGTGCCAGCAGAGTATCAGGGGTACGGGAGACCCAGTACTTC. Encoded protein: CASRVSGVRETQYF. The variable domain in full, completed from reference TRBV5-4 and TRBJ2-5, reads ETGVTQSPTHLIKTRGQQVTLRCSSQSGHNTVSWYQQALGQGPQFIFQYYREEENGRGNFPPRFSGLQFPNYSSELNVNALELDDSALYLCASRVSGVRETQYFGPGTRLLVL.

This chain joins TRBV9 and TRBJ2-1, with 13 nucleotides matching TRBD2. The CDR3 spans 17 residues. Germline V gene data show CDR1 as SGDLS and CDR2 as YYNGEE. V dropped 4 bases and J dropped 0; count of bases not matched to a gene: 4. CDR3 bases: TGTGCCAGCAGCCTGGGACTAGCGGGGACCTCCTACAATGAGCAGTTCTTC. Protein sequence: CASSLGLAGTSYNEQFF.

V and J are TRBV6-1 and TRBJ1-6, with a possible D match to TRBD1 (6 bases). Germline lookup yields CDR1 MNHNS and CDR2 SASEGT. The length of the CDR3 is 15 residues. Trimming stripped 10 bases from V and 4 bases from J, with 17 bases between. The CDR3 region has the DNA TGTGCCACACAAGCCGGGACACCGTATAATTCACCCCTCCACTTT. Amino acid sequence: CATQAGTPYNSPLHF.

The V call is TRBV14, the J call TRBJ1-6, with D possibly being TRBD1 (6 bases). From germline, CDR1 is SGHDN and CDR2 FVKESK. V dropped 4 bases and J dropped 7 bases, with 11 bases sitting between them. This CDR3 is 14 amino acids long. The CDR3 region has the DNA TGTGCCAGCAGCCGACAGGCCCGGAATTCACCCCTCCACTTT. This gives the protein CASSRQARNSPLHF.

The chain uses TRBV30 and TRBJ2-7; 7 positions match TRBD1. Per germline, CDR1 GTSNPN and CDR2 SVGIG (reference sequence). J was trimmed by 5 bases and V by 3 bases; bases with no gene match: 10. This CDR3 has 14 amino acids. CDR3 DNA sequence: TGTGCCTGGAGGCCCCCCGGACAGGTTAACGAGCAGTACTTC. Residues: CAWRPPGQVNEQYF.

This chain links TRBV5-1 with TRBJ2-1; no firm D call. Germline-derived CDR1 and CDR2 are SGHRS and YFSETQ. V shed 2 bases and J shed 8 bases, with 14 bases lying between them. The CDR3 is made up of 14 amino acids. CDR3 region: CASSFSTRGDEQFF. The DNA for the CDR3 is TGCGCCAGCAGCTTTAGCACCCGTGGCGATGAGCAGTTCTTC. Full variable domain (remainder filled in from reference TRBV5-1 and TRBJ2-1): KAGVTQTPRYLIKTRGQQVTLSCSPISGHRSVSWYQQTPGQGLQFLFEYFSETQRNKGNFPGRFSGRQFSNSRSEMNVSTLELGDSALYLCASSFSTRGDEQFFGPGTRLTVL.

The chain is built from TRBV10-1 and TRBJ2-7, with 11 positions matching TRBD2. The CDR3 is 14 amino acids. Trimming removed 3 bases from V and 4 bases from J; junction bases left unmatched: 2. Germline values: CDR1 WNHNN, CDR2 SYGVQD (reference sequence). The CDR3 bases are TGCGCCAGCAGTGAACTAGCGGGGGATTACGAGCAGTACTTC. It translates to CASSELAGDYEQYF.

The chain carries TRBV4-3 and TRBJ1-5, with D possibly TRBD1 on 5 matching bases. CDR1 is LGHNA, CDR2 YSLEER, per germline. The CDR3 totals 16 residues. V gave up 0 bases and J gave up 3 bases, with 12 bases separating them. This CDR3 is CASSQDRPGSNQPQHF. CDR3 bases: TGCGCCAGCAGCCAAGATAGGCCAGGGTCCAATCAGCCCCAGCATTTT.

The chain has TRBV7-9 and TRBJ1-2, with unresolved D. This CDR3 spans 15 amino acids. Trimming took 5 bases from V and 7 from J, leaving 20 bases between them. Germline V gives CDR1 SEHNR, CDR2 FQNEAQ (reference sequence). The CDR3 nucleotides are TGTGCCAGCAGCCTTAGCCAACTCGGTATGCGTGGCTACACCTTC. It codes for CASSLSQLGMRGYTF.

The rearrangement uses TRBV2 and TRBJ1-5; D is unresolved. The CDR3 runs 8 residues. Germline CDR1 and CDR2: SNHLY and FYNNEI. The CDR3 loop is CAEGPQHF. The CDR3 DNA follows: TGTGCAGAGGGGCCCCAGCATTTT.

This clone appeared a single time. This sequence joins TRBV29-1 and TRBJ2-5; TRBD2 matches 7 bases. This CDR3 is 12 amino acids long. With 4 bases clipped from V and 2 bases from J, the junction kept 1 base outside the gene matches. CDR1 and CDR2 (germline): SQVTM, ANQGSEA. The CDR3 DNA sequence: TGCAGCGTTGCCGGGGGGCAAGAGACCCAGTACTTC. Protein: CSVAGGQETQYF.